The 9 T cell receptor beta chains presented below share a single source sample, sequenced in a study of beta chain features in type 1 diabetes. The isolated RNA, all of it, was reverse transcribed, so expressed TCRB transcripts were what got sequenced. This table comes from immunoSEQ multiplex PCR, and its TCRdb copy is limited to in-frame clones, with some not included. The table lists about 900,000 clones, roughly 16% of them singletons. Input material: naive CD4+ T cells from blood. The receptor source for this set is a woman aged 18-35 years in good health.

V usage is TRBV9 and J usage is TRBJ2-2; D tentatively fits TRBD1 or TRBD2 (6 bases each). CDR1 and CDR2 (germline): SGDLS, YYNGEE. V was cut by 4 bases and J by 6 bases, with 19 bases left in between. The CDR3 spans 16 residues. Written as DNA, the CDR3 is TGTGCCAGCAGCTTGCGGGACATGGCTCTCGCCGGGGAGCTGTTTTTT. This codes for CASSLRDMALAGELFF.

This clone appeared a few times. This chain joins TRBV29-1 and TRBJ1-4; TRBD1 matches 7 bases. CDR1 and CDR2 from the germline V gene are SQVTM and ANQGSEA. The CDR3 loop spans 13 amino acids. The junction had 9 bases not matched to a gene; V was cut back by 7 bases and J by 7 bases. CDR3 nucleotides: TGCAGCGCCACCGGGACAGTAGGTGAAAAACTGTTTTTT. Residues: CSATGTVGEKLFF.

The rearrangement links TRBV16 to TRBJ2-7; D is perhaps TRBD1 (6 bases). The CDR3 extends over 15 amino acids. The germline V and J ends were trimmed by 2 bases and 1 base, with 12 bases remaining between them. CDR1 and CDR2 (germline): KGHSY, FQNENV. CDR3 residues: CASSQGQWGSYEQYF. Here the CDR3 DNA reads TGTGCCAGCAGCCAAGGACAGTGGGGGTCCTACGAGCAGTACTTC.

This clone was picked up a small number of times. The chain is built from TRBV20-1 and TRBJ2-7; D gene unclear. CDR1 is DFQATT, CDR2 SNEGSKA, per germline (reference sequence). The ends were cut back, 3 bases at V and 7 bases at J, with 10 bases in the middle. CDR3 length: 11 residues. CDR3 amino acids: CSASSGLEQYF. DNA of the CDR3: TGCAGTGCTAGTTCCGGCTTGGAGCAGTACTTC.

There are many counts of this clone. V gene TRBV23-1 combines with J gene TRBJ2-6; no definite D call. TRBV23-1 is reported as an ORF; its role is uncertain. The CDR3 consists of 16 residues. V dropped 6 bases and J dropped 0 bases, with 12 bases sitting between them. The CDR3 here is CASSPRVRSGANVLTF. CDR3 nucleotide sequence: TGCGCCAGCAGCCCTCGGGTCCGCTCTGGGGCCAACGTCCTGACTTTC.

This chain links TRBV2 with TRBJ1-6; 7 nucleotides agree with TRBD1. This CDR3 region has 14 residues. Germline-derived CDR1 and CDR2 are SNHLY and FYNNEI. V lost 7 bases to trimming and J lost 7 bases; unmatched junction nucleotides: 7. The CDR3 sequence: CASKVDRVNSPLHF. Written as DNA, the CDR3 is TGTGCCAGCAAAGTTGACAGGGTGAATTCACCCCTCCACTTT.

Only a few counts were recorded for this clone. The chain carries TRBV7-8 and TRBJ2-1; D not resolved. Trimming shortened V by 0 bases and J by 3 bases, and 6 bases separated the two germline ends. There are 14 residues in the CDR3. Per the germline V gene, CDR1 is SGHVS and CDR2 is FQNEAQ. CDR3 bases: TGTGCCAGCAGCTTAGCCACGCGCTACAATGAGCAGTTCTTC. This gives the protein CASSLATRYNEQFF.

Comments on this clone: Other nucleotide sequences in the sample specify the same CDR3. The chain employs TRBV18 and TRBJ2-5, with D uncertain. Germline lookup yields CDR1 KGHSH and CDR2 LQKENI. This CDR3 comprises 13 residues. V was cut by 4 bases and J by 0 bases, with 6 bases left in between. The CDR3, as DNA: TGTGCCAGCTCACAAGGAAACCAAGAGACCCAGTACTTC. Translated, it gives CASSQGNQETQYF.

This clone was seen a handful of times. This sequence joins TRBV5-1 and TRBJ2-5; 10 bases are a match to TRBD1. The DNA end lines up better with TRBJ2-7; the J call may be wrong. From germline, CDR1 is SGHRS and CDR2 YFSETQ. The CDR3 is 15 residues long. The CDR3 DNA is TGCGCCAGCAGCTTTGGAGGGACAGGGGTCTACGAGCAGTACTTC. Translated: CASSFGGTGVYEQYF.